The present TCR beta chain was sequenced within a study of tumor and adjacent non-tumor tissue in lung cancer. Notes on the study in general: TCR diversity was significantly greater in tumor than normal lung tissue.

V gave up 3 bases and J gave up 0 bases; unmatched junction bases: 13. The CDR3 consists of 19 residues. Germline assignment: CDR1 MGHRA and CDR2 YSYEKL. This clonotype occurred many times. Its cognate antigen is unknown. RNA was extracted from bulk tissue without any cell sorting. Three rounds of nested PCR, following a modified ARM-PCR protocol, produced the TCRbeta library. MiXCR, applied by TCRdb to the multiplex PCR reads, yields one record per CDR3 protein. The table has more than 85,000 distinct CDR3 sequences, roughly 73% seen once. The material sequenced was lung tumor tissue. The TCR originated in a woman aged 60-70 years with non-small cell lung cancer. The rearrangement links TRBV4-1 to TRBJ2-3; 9 positions match TRBD1. CDR3 nucleotide sequence: TGCGCCAGCAGCCAGAAAGCCCTCGGACAGGGGCTAAGCACAGATACGCAGTATTTT. It is translated as CASSQKALGQGLSTDTQYF.